This TCR beta chain was captured in a study of tumor-infiltrating lymphocytes in primary liver carcinoma. The study co-extracted DNA and RNA from 20-30 mg of unsorted bulk tissue. This CDR3 comprises 14 residues. V was shortened by 10 bases and J by 11 bases, with 26 bases between the two germline ends. The germline V gene encodes CDR1 MNHEY and CDR2 SVGEGT. With a constant-region primer, TCR beta cDNA was made from 450 to 650 ng of total RNA. Three nested multiplex PCR rounds, a slightly modified ARM-PCR method, built the TCR beta libraries. Primers for the first two PCR rounds were TRBV1-TRBV30 forward primers and a C-beta reverse primer (approximately 10 cycles per round). In TCRdb, the multiplex PCR reads were re-called with MiXCR into one record per CDR3 protein. This sample yields about 210,000 distinct CDR3 sequences, of which approximately 86% are seen a single time; around a sixth belongs to the top ten.

Source material: tumor tissue from primary liver carcinoma. The chain carries TRBV6-2 or TRBV6-3 and TRBJ1-1; D unclear. This clonotype originated in a man aged 40-49 years with primary liver carcinoma and hepatitis B virus infection. The CDR3 sequence: CANGYPWVTPTAFF. Here the CDR3 DNA reads TGTGCCAACGGTTACCCCTGGGTGACCCCGACGGCTTTCTTT.